This entry features one T cell receptor (beta chain) sequence. This entry belongs to a study of CD8+ T cells in alopecia areata. Across the whole study: Severity among treated patients was scored by the percentage of scalp area affected.

Extracted from the samples, RNA was reverse transcribed into cDNA to serve as the sequencing template. Sequencing used immunoSEQ multiplex PCR; TCRdb keeps in-frame clones, though not all of them. In the table there are roughly 73,000 clones, around 30% of which are singletons. The CDR3 spans 15 residues. Germline lookup yields CDR1 SGHAT and CDR2 FQNNGV. Between the trimmed V and J ends, which lost 1 base and 4 bases, there was a span of 12 bases. The treatment here: oral pan-JAK inhibitor, 5-10 mg twice daily. This sequence originates from a human donor with alopecia areata. The chain links TRBV11-2 to TRBJ2-3; D call uncertain. Specimen: CD8+ T cells sorted from blood, collected at week 4, from a patient treated with tofacitinib. The DNA of the CDR3 is TGTGCCAGCAGCTTAGTACGTGGACCTCCAGATACGCAGTATTTT. Protein product: CASSLVRGPPDTQYF.